This TCR beta chain was documented in a study of cytomegalovirus exposure and HLA in healthy donors. Study context: Among the roughly 380 donors who were genotyped, 70% to 90% fell in the genetic ancestry cluster that is associated with self-reported Caucasian donors. Findings of the study overall: In a later analysis, most CMV-associated TCR beta chains appeared HLA-restricted. A link between a missense DCLRE1C variant and TCR beta V- and J-gene trimming emerged from a later analysis.

PCR involved 60 Vbeta and 13 Jbeta primers. Clones were read by immunoSEQ multiplex PCR, and TCRdb kept only the in-frame ones, dropping some. The sample records over 130,000 clones, 70% to 90% being singletons. For this clone: Its specificity is not known.

The sequence derives from a woman aged 40 to 49 in good health and CMV-seronegative. Sequencing input: PBMCs.

The CDR3 nucleotides read TGTGCCAGCAGCTTGGACCCACAGGGTTACTATGGCTACACCTTC. Encoded protein: CASSLDPQGYYGYTF. The rearrangement joins TRBV5-6 to TRBJ1-2, with TRBD1 as a possible D gene (6 bases). In germline, CDR1 is SGHDT, CDR2 YYEEEE. There are 15 residues in the CDR3. Trimming left V 0 bases short and J 3 bases short, with 12 bases between.